This T cell receptor beta chain was retrieved from a study of T cells in Graves' hyperthyroidism and ophthalmopathy. This clonotype was counted many times. Regions amplified from RNA transcripts were the TCR beta CDR3 regions. With the HTBI primer set, the TCR CDR3 went through a first round of RT-PCR. TCRdb passed the multiplex PCR reads through MiXCR, listing each CDR3 protein once. The sample lists about 160,000 distinct CDR3 sequences; approximately 9% were seen once. V lost 1 base to trimming and J lost 6 bases; unmatched junction nucleotides: 2. The length of the CDR3 is 13 residues. CDR1 and CDR2 (germline): MNHEY, SVGAGI. Fresh peripheral blood, around 10 ml, yielded the PBMCs.

This sequence joins TRBV6-5 and TRBJ1-2; 7 bases map to TRBD1. Sequenced: blood. This sequence was found in a woman between 18 and 30 years old with Graves' hyperthyroidism that later progressed to Graves' ophthalmopathy. The CDR3 coding sequence is TGTGCCAGCAGTTACTTCACAGGGGATGGCTACACCTTC. It yields the protein CASSYFTGDGYTF.